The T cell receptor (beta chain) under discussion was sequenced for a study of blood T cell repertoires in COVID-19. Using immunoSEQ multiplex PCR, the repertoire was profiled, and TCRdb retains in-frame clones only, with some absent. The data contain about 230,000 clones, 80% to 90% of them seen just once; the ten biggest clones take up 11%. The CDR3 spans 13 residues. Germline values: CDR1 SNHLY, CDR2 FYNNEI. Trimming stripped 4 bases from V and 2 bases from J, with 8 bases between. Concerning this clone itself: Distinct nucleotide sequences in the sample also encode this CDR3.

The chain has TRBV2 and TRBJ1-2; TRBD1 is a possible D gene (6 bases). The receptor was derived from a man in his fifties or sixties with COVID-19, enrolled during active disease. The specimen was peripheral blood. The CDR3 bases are TGTGCCAGCAGTGGAACAGGGAACTATGGCTACACCTTC. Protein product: CASSGTGNYGYTF.